The 9 T cell receptor beta chains given below trace back to one sample, sequenced in a study of neoadjuvant nivolumab and ipilimumab in lung cancer. Using immunoSEQ multiplex PCR, the repertoire was profiled, and TCRdb retains in-frame clones only, with some absent. The sample carries 30,000 to 45,000 clones, roughly 87% recorded once. Sequenced here: peripheral blood, sampled before neoadjuvant nivolumab, alone or with ipilimumab. These receptors were obtained from an adult with non-small cell lung cancer.

The rearrangement joins TRBV7-9 to TRBJ2-5; D ambiguous. V was trimmed by 3 bases and J by 2 bases, leaving 7 bases between them. In germline, CDR1 is SEHNR, CDR2 FQNEAQ (reference sequence). CDR3 size: 13 residues. In nucleotides, the CDR3 is TGTGCCAGCAGCTTTGTCCAGCAAGAGACCCAGTACTTC. Amino acids: CASSFVQQETQYF.

This chain joins TRBV28 and TRBJ1-5; no firm D call. The CDR3 extends over 12 amino acids. V dropped 2 bases and J dropped 7 bases, with 6 bases sitting between them. Germline CDR1 and CDR2: MDHEN and SYDVKM. CDR3 sequence (DNA): TGTGCCAGCAGTTTACAGATGCAGCCCCAGCATTTT. Translation gives CASSLQMQPQHF.

This chain links TRBV7-9 with TRBJ2-3; TRBD2 might be the D (6 bases). With 1 base removed from V and 0 bases from J, the gap between germline ends came to 11 bases. The V gene's germline CDR1 is SEHNR and CDR2 FQNEAQ (reference sequence). This CDR3 is built from 16 residues. The CDR3 nucleotides are TGTGCCAGCAGCTTAGGACTAGTTTATAGCACAGATACGCAGTATTTT. It yields the protein CASSLGLVYSTDTQYF.

The chain combines TRBV18 with TRBJ2-3; perhaps TRBD2 as D (6 bases). CDR1 and CDR2 from the germline V gene are KGHSH and LQKENI. Between the trimmed V and J ends, which lost 7 bases and 3 bases, there was a span of 14 bases. CDR3 length: 14 amino acids. Here the CDR3 reads CASLGRESTDTQYF. The CDR3 bases are TGTGCCAGCTTGGGTCGGGAGTCGACAGATACGCAGTATTTT.

The chain is built from TRBV2 and TRBJ2-7, with D perhaps matching TRBD2 (5 bases). The germline V gene encodes CDR1 SNHLY and CDR2 FYNNEI. This CDR3 contains 15 residues. Trimming took 3 bases from V and 1 from J, leaving 13 bases between them. The CDR3 DNA follows: TGTGCCAGCAGTGAGAGAGGGCTCAGGTCCTACGAGCAGTACTTC. Its translation: CASSERGLRSYEQYF.

CDR3 in DNA: TGTGCCAGCAGCTTGGGCCGTGAAAGGGACATTCAGTACTTC. Its translation is CASSLGRERDIQYF. The chain has TRBV5-4 and TRBJ2-4; D not certain. V shed 0 bases and J shed 8 bases, with 12 bases lying between them. CDR1 and CDR2 (germline): SGHNT, YYREEE (reference sequence). The CDR3 is 14 amino acids.

This rearrangement joins TRBV5-4 to TRBJ2-3; D is unresolved. This CDR3 is built from 11 residues. CDR1 and CDR2 from the germline V gene are SGHNT and YYREEE (reference sequence). V was trimmed by 6 bases and J by 5 bases, leaving 7 bases between them. The CDR3 reads CASTVGDTQYF. DNA of the CDR3: TGTGCCAGCACAGTTGGAGATACGCAGTATTTT.

This clone showed up just a few times. J is TRBJ2-1 and V is TRBV5-1; D uncertain. Per the germline V gene, CDR1 is SGHRS and CDR2 is YFSETQ. The CDR3 length is 12 residues. The ends were cut back, 4 bases at V and 8 bases at J, with 10 bases in the middle. CDR3 sequence: CASSRTKDEQFF. In nucleotides, the CDR3 is TGCGCCAGCAGCCGTACTAAGGATGAGCAGTTCTTC.

The genes are TRBV29-1 and TRBJ1-2, with 8 bases matching TRBD1. V lost 6 bases and J lost 0; bases outside the gene matches: 6. The CDR3 extends over 14 amino acids. Germline-derived CDR1 and CDR2 are SQVTM and ANQGSEA. CDR3 nucleotide sequence: TGCAGCGTAATAGGACAGGGAGCTAACTATGGCTACACCTTC. It yields the protein CSVIGQGANYGYTF.